This paragraph reports one T cell receptor beta chain. The data were obtained in a study of shared clonotypes between healthy human individuals. Some clones are missing from TCRdb's copy, which holds only in-frame ones; the method was immunoSEQ multiplex PCR. The sample lists about 1 million clones, more than 60% occurring once. The CDR3 has 15 residues. Germline assignment: CDR1 SGHRS and CDR2 YFSETQ. J lost 0 bases, V lost 4 bases, and 7 bases had no gene match. V is TRBV5-1 and J is TRBJ2-7; 7 bases align to TRBD2. Sequenced: memory CD4+ T cells sorted from blood. As to subset: CD45RA-negative fraction. The sequence was collected from a young man in good health. The CDR3 DNA is TGCGCCAGCAGCAGGACTGGGAGGGACTCCTACGAGCAGTACTTC. Amino acid sequence: CASSRTGRDSYEQYF.